This T cell receptor (beta chain) appears in the sequencing data of a study of control samples from healthy donors and cancer patients. TCRdb's table, derived via immunoSEQ multiplex PCR, lists solely in-frame clones and lacks some. The data hold about 160,000 clones, with roughly 89% observed a single time. This CDR3 contains 13 residues. Between the trimmed V and J ends, which lost 0 bases and 12 bases, there was a span of 12 bases. In germline, CDR1 is SEHNR, CDR2 FQNEAQ (reference sequence). The TCR sequence derives from a man younger than 40 in good health. The specimen sequenced was blood. This rearrangement joins TRBV7-9 to TRBJ2-1, with D perhaps matching TRBD2 (5 bases). DNA for the CDR3: TGTGCCAGCAGCTTAGCGGGAGTAGAAGGGCAGTTCTTC. Protein: CASSLAGVEGQFF.